Given below is one TCR beta chain in context. The entry originates in a study of blood T cell repertoires in COVID-19. Study-level background: Nucleic acid was either cDNA or gDNA, and it came from T cells, B-cell-depleted T cells, or PBMCs.

Deletions cut 7 bases from V and 4 bases from J, with 19 bases between. Germline V lookup: CDR1 SGDLS, CDR2 YYNGEE. The CDR3 is 15 amino acids. Participant ages covered about 18 to 89 years across about two dozen US areas. Some clones are missing from TCRdb's copy, which holds only in-frame ones; the method was immunoSEQ multiplex PCR. This repertoire shows around 270,000 clones, around 85% found once; its top ten account for 3.5% to 5.5%. The sequence derives from a woman in her thirties who had recovered from COVID-19. Sequences were obtained from PBMCs or T cells enriched from blood (not recorded which). The chain couples TRBV9 to TRBJ2-3; D not resolved. CDR3 bases: TGTGCCAGCGGCAAGGCGGAAGGTAACGCAGATACGCAGTATTTT. Protein sequence: CASGKAEGNADTQYF.